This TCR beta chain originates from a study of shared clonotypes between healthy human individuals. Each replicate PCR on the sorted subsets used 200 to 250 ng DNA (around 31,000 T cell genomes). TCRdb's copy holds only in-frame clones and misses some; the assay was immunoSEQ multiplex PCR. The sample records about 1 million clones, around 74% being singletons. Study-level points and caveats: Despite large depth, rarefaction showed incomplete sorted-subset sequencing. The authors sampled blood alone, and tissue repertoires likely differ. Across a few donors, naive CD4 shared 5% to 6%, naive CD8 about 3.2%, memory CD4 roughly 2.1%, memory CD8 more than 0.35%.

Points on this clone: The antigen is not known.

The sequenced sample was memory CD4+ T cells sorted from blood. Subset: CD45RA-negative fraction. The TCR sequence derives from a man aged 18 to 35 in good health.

CDR3 region: CASSAGRKLMSSYEQYF. DNA of the CDR3: TGTGCCAGCAGCGCTGGAAGGAAACTAATGAGCTCCTACGAGCAGTACTTC. The gene calls are TRBV11-2 and TRBJ2-7; D call uncertain. The germline gives CDR1 SGHAT, CDR2 FQNNGV. The CDR3 totals 17 residues. V was pared by 5 bases and J by 0 bases, with 20 bases between.